This TCR beta chain was documented in a study of T cell changes during pregnancy in multiple sclerosis. The repertoire was sequenced with immunoSEQ multiplex PCR; TCRdb's copy has only in-frame clones and lacks some. Of fewer than 50,000 clones listed, roughly 89% are singletons. The V gene's germline CDR1 is SEHNR and CDR2 FQNEAQ (reference sequence). The CDR3 is made up of 14 amino acids. V lost 2 bases and J 4 bases, leaving 10 bases between the germline ends. The chain links TRBV7-9 to TRBJ2-3; D may be TRBD2 (7 bases). The specimen was CD4+ T cells from peripheral blood mononuclear cells, collected in the first trimester of pregnancy. The TCR originated in a female donor with multiple sclerosis, enrolled in a pregnancy study. CDR3 sequence: CASSLTGGADTQYF. The CDR3 DNA reads as TGTGCCAGCAGCTTAACGGGGGGCGCAGATACGCAGTATTTT.